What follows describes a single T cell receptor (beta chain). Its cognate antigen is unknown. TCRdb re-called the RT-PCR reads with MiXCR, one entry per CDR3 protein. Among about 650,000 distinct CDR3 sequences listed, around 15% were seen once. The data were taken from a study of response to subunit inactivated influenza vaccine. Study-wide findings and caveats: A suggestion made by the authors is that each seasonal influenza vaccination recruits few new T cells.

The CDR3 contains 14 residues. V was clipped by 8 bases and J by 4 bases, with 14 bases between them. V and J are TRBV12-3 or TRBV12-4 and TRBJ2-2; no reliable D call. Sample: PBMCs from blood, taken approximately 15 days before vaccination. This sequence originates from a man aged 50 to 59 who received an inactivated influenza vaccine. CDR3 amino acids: CASGQTLGTGELFF. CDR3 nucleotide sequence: TGTGCCAGCGGGCAAACGTTAGGCACCGGGGAGCTGTTTTTT.